This TCR beta chain is drawn from a study of blood T cells in healthy people across ages. General study findings and limits: CMV status of donors was unknown, possibly confounding expanded clonotype changes.

A remark on this clonotype: The antigen is undetermined.

Isolating PBMCs gave at least 6 million of these cells per sample. The use of a sample-barcoded 5' primer and a J-beta primer mix characterized a second PCR of about 7 to 12 cycles. In TCRdb, the 5' RACE reads were re-called with MiXCR into one record per CDR3 protein. In the table there are some 1.6 million distinct CDR3 sequences, around 36% of which are singletons. This CDR3 spans 16 amino acids. Trimming took 1 base from V and 3 from J, leaving 15 bases between them. In germline, CDR1 is MNHEY, CDR2 SMNVEV (reference sequence). The specimen was blood. The rearrangement links TRBV27 to TRBJ1-1, with unresolved D. This clonotype was sampled from a woman in her 30s in good health. The CDR3 DNA reads TGTGCCAGCAGTTTATATCCGTCGATGACTGACACTGAAGCTTTCTTT. Its translation is CASSLYPSMTDTEAFF.